This T cell receptor (beta chain) was found in a study of response to subunit inactivated influenza vaccine. Whole-study results and caveats: The authors offered the suggestion that each seasonal influenza vaccination recruits few new T cells.

Germline CDR1 SGHRS, CDR2 YFSETQ. This CDR3 is 16 amino acids long. J lost 3 bases, V lost 2 bases, and 7 bases had no gene match. TCRdb fed the RT-PCR reads into MiXCR, producing one record per CDR3 protein. The sample consists of about 570,000 distinct CDR3 sequences, approximately 12% of them appearing once. There are many counts of this clonotype. The antigen is unknown. This clonotype was obtained from a man aged 45-65 years who received an inactivated influenza vaccine. The gene calls are TRBV5-1 and TRBJ2-1, with 8 positions matching TRBD1. Source: PBMCs from blood, taken on the day of vaccination. CDR3 in amino acids: CASSLEGQDDYNEQFF. In DNA form, the CDR3 reads TGCGCCAGCAGCTTAGAGGGACAGGATGACTACAATGAGCAGTTCTTC.